These 23 T cell receptor beta chains were sequenced from one sample in a study of blood T cell repertoires in COVID-19. The data were produced by immunoSEQ multiplex PCR, yet TCRdb's version contains in-frame clones alone and is incomplete. The repertoire holds about 370,000 clones, with over 75% as singletons. What was sequenced was PBMCs or T cells enriched from blood (not recorded which). All receptors derive from a man aged 18 to 29 who had recovered from COVID-19.

The CDR3 DNA sequence: TGTGCCAGCAGCCCTCCTGGGAGCCTCTCTGGAAACACCATATATTTT. Translated, it gives CASSPPGSLSGNTIYF. The chain has TRBV7-2 and TRBJ1-3, with D hard to call. Per the germline V gene, CDR1 is SGHTA and CDR2 is FQGNSA. V gave up 5 bases and J gave up 0 bases, with 14 bases separating them. This CDR3 is built from 16 residues.

This chain connects TRBV5-1 to TRBJ2-1; TRBD2 agrees at 7 bases. Germline-derived CDR1 and CDR2 are SGHRS and YFSETQ. The length of the CDR3 is 15 residues. Trimming took 1 base from V and 3 from J; bases not matched to a gene: 4. The CDR3 loop reads CASSLRASGYNEQFF. CDR3 in DNA: TGCGCCAGCAGCTTGAGGGCTAGCGGCTACAATGAGCAGTTCTTC. Filled out from reference TRBV5-1 and TRBJ2-1, the complete variable domain reads KAGVTQTPRYLIKTRGQQVTLSCSPISGHRSVSWYQQTPGQGLQFLFEYFSETQRNKGNFPGRFSGRQFSNSRSEMNVSTLELGDSALYLCASSLRASGYNEQFFGPGTRLTVL.

This chain uses TRBV18 with TRBJ2-4; 9 bases align to TRBD2. Per germline, CDR1 KGHSH and CDR2 LQKENI. This CDR3 is built from 15 residues. After removal of 1 base from V and 8 bases from J, the junction contained 6 bases not matched to a gene. In DNA form, the CDR3 reads TGTGCCAGCTCACCACGCGGGGGGGCCTCGTACATTCAGTACTTC. This codes for CASSPRGGASYIQYF.

The rearrangement joins TRBV4-3 to TRBJ2-7; no clear D. Trimming stripped 0 bases from V and 2 bases from J, with 14 bases between. The CDR3 runs to 16 residues. CDR1 is LGHNA, CDR2 YSLEER, per germline. CDR3 bases: TGCGCCAGCAGCCAAGAGTTGAGTCCCCAACCCTACGAGCAGTACTTC. Amino acid sequence: CASSQELSPQPYEQYF.

J is TRBJ2-3 and V is TRBV5-6; TRBD2 matches 7 bases. Germline values: CDR1 SGHDT, CDR2 YYEEEE. This CDR3 is built from 17 residues. The V segment lost 4 bases and the J segment 3 bases; nucleotides outside the gene matches: 14. The CDR3 sequence: CASSLRGSGIATDTQYF. In DNA form, the CDR3 reads TGTGCCAGCAGCCTTCGTGGGAGCGGGATCGCGACAGATACGCAGTATTTT. Looking up the rest from reference TRBV5-6 and TRBJ2-3 gives the full variable domain: DAGVTQSPTHLIKTRGQQVTLRCSPKSGHDTVSWYQQALGQGPQFIFQYYEEEERQRGNFPDRFSGHQFPNYSSELNVNALLLGDSALYLCASSLRGSGIATDTQYFGPGTRLTVL.

The genes are TRBV3-1 (or the pseudogene TRBV3-2) and TRBJ2-2; 7 bases are shared with TRBD2. Trimming at V came to 6 bases and at J to 1 base, leaving 5 bases not matched to a gene. Per the germline V gene, CDR1 is LGHDT and CDR2 is YNNKEL (reference sequence). This CDR3 has 15 amino acids. CDR3 loop: CASSSGTMNTGELFF. The CDR3 DNA follows: TGTGCCAGCAGTTCCGGGACTATGAACACCGGGGAGCTGTTTTTT.

J is TRBJ2-1 and V is TRBV28, with TRBD2 matching 7 bases. The length of the CDR3 is 16 residues. The V gene's germline CDR1 is MDHEN and CDR2 SYDVKM. V shed 3 bases and J 7 bases; nucleotides not matched to a gene: 12. CDR3 sequence: CASSLSRGSSRNEQFF. DNA for the CDR3: TGTGCCAGCAGTTTGTCTCGCGGGAGTTCAAGGAATGAGCAGTTCTTC.

The chain combines TRBV21-1 with TRBJ1-1; the D call in the table, TRBD1, was not verified against the DNA. TRBV21-1 is a pseudogene. The CDR3 consists of 17 residues. The CDR3 loop is CASSKGTGRALRTEAFF. CDR3 sequence (DNA): TGTGCCAGCAGCAAAGGGACAGGGCGTGCTTTAAGGACTGAAGCTTTCTTT.

The chain recombines TRBV28 with TRBJ1-6; D not resolved. This CDR3 comprises 15 residues. The V end was cut by 2 bases, the J end by 5 bases, with 10 bases between. The germline CDR1 and CDR2 sequences are MDHEN and SYDVKM. The CDR3: CASSLVGEDNSPLHF. Here the CDR3 DNA reads TGTGCCAGCAGTTTAGTGGGAGAGGATAATTCACCCCTCCACTTT.

This clone was recorded once. The rearrangement joins TRBV18 to TRBJ2-3, with 10 bases aligning to TRBD2. In germline, CDR1 is KGHSH, CDR2 LQKENI. J lost 2 bases, V lost 3 bases, and 5 bases had no gene match. The CDR3 is made up of 16 amino acids. CDR3 DNA: TGTGCCAGCTCACCCATAGCGGGAGGACTCACAGATACGCAGTATTTT. Its translation: CASSPIAGGLTDTQYF.

The chain has TRBV7-2 and TRBJ1-2; D gene unclear. Trimming pared 1 base from V and 8 bases from J, leaving 14 bases between. Germline CDR1 and CDR2: SGHTA and FQGNSA. This CDR3 is built from 14 residues. CDR3 nucleotides: TGTGCCAGCAGCTTAGTAGGAGTATATGGGGGCTACACCTTC. It codes for CASSLVGVYGGYTF. Variable domain in full (rest from reference TRBV7-2 and TRBJ1-2): GAGVSQSPSNKVTEKGKDVELRCDPISGHTALYWYRQSLGQGLEFLIYFQGNSAPDKSGLPSDRFSAERTGGSVSTLTIQRTQQEDSAVYLCASSLVGVYGGYTFGSGTRLTVV.

In regard to this clone: Other nucleotide sequences in the sample specify the same CDR3. V gene TRBV7-9 combines with J gene TRBJ1-5; TRBD1 is a possible D gene (6 bases). CDR3 length equals 14 residues. Germline CDR1 reads SEHNR; CDR2 reads FQNEAQ (reference sequence). Trimming removed 1 base from V and 2 bases from J, with 6 bases in between. The CDR3, as DNA: TGTGCCAGCAGCTTAGGGACAGGCAATCAGCCCCAGCATTTT. Its protein is CASSLGTGNQPQHF.

This clone was seen once. The J gene is TRBJ1-4, the V gene TRBV2, with 12 bases matching TRBD1. The CDR3 totals 14 residues. Germline-derived CDR1 and CDR2 are SNHLY and FYNNEI. J lost 7 bases, V lost 6 bases, and 3 bases had no gene match. CDR3 bases: TGTGCCAGCAGGGGACAGGGGGCGGGTGAAAAACTGTTTTTT. Protein: CASRGQGAGEKLFF.

In this sample, this clone turned up once. The CDR3 loop is CASSLTRAHNSPLHF. In DNA, the CDR3 is TGTGCCAGCAGTTTAACCAGGGCCCATAATTCACCCCTCCACTTT. The V gene is TRBV28, the J gene TRBJ1-6; possible D gene TRBD1, 5 bases. CDR3 length: 15 residues. V was shortened by 2 bases and J by 5 bases, with 10 bases between the two germline ends. Germline lookup yields CDR1 MDHEN and CDR2 SYDVKM.

This clone came up once. The chain combines TRBV30 with TRBJ1-2; 7 nucleotides match TRBD1. J gave up 5 bases and V 5 bases, and 14 bases lay outside the gene matches. Looked up from germline, CDR1 is GTSNPN and CDR2 is SVGIG (reference sequence). The length of the CDR3 is 15 residues. CDR3 bases: TGTGCCTGGCGACCTATTACAGGGGTCGGATATGGCTACACCTTC. This encodes CAWRPITGVGYGYTF.

The J gene is TRBJ2-3, the V gene TRBV14, with D possibly being TRBD2 (5 bases). Germline values: CDR1 SGHDN, CDR2 FVKESK. The CDR3 has 12 amino acids. Trimming pared 4 bases from V and 9 bases from J, leaving 11 bases between. The CDR3 here is CASSPLSGTQYF. The CDR3 DNA sequence: TGTGCCAGCAGCCCCTTATCGGGAACGCAGTATTTT.

CDR3 amino acids: CASSLGGGYGYTF. CDR3 nucleotide sequence: TGTGCCAGCAGCTTAGGTGGCGGCTATGGCTACACCTTC. The rearrangement uses TRBV7-9 and TRBJ1-2; unclear D gene. Trimming removed 1 base from V and 4 bases from J, with 7 bases in between. The CDR3 has 13 residues. Germline CDR1 is SEHNR and CDR2 is FQNEAQ (reference sequence).

The chain is built from TRBV19 and TRBJ1-1; 7 bases match TRBD1. The CDR3 covers 15 residues. J lost 1 base, V lost 6 bases, and 8 bases had no gene match. CDR1 LNHDA and CDR2 SQIVND come from the germline V gene (reference sequence). CDR3 coding DNA: TGTGCCAGTAGGAAACAGGGGATTCAGAACACTGAAGCTTTCTTT. This codes for CASRKQGIQNTEAFF.

The chain has TRBV7-3 and TRBJ2-1; 12 nucleotides match TRBD2. The junction had 8 bases not matched to a gene; V was cut back by 4 bases and J by 7 bases. Germline-derived CDR1 and CDR2 are SGHTA and FQGTGA. The CDR3 consists of 16 residues. Written as DNA, the CDR3 is TGTGCCAGCAGCTCGGAGACTAGCGGGAGTAGTAATGAGCAGTTCTTC. Translated: CASSSETSGSSNEQFF. The entire variable domain, with the rest obtained from reference TRBV7-3 and TRBJ2-1, is as follows: GAGVSQTPSNKVTEKGKYVELRCDPISGHTALYWYRQSLGQGPEFLIYFQGTGAADDSGLPNDRFFAVRPEGSVSTLKIQRTERGDSAVYLCASSSETSGSSNEQFFGPGTRLTVL.

CDR3 bases: TGTGCCAGCATGACAGGGTTGCGGACTGAAGCTTTCTTT. It translates to CASMTGLRTEAFF. The chain joins TRBV2 to TRBJ1-1, with 7 bases fitting TRBD1. V trimming: 7 bases; J trimming: 5 bases; junction bases outside the gene matches: 7. The CDR3 extends over 13 amino acids. CDR1 and CDR2 from the germline V gene are SNHLY and FYNNEI.

This clone was detected once. The chain couples TRBV4-3 to TRBJ1-2; D possibly corresponds to TRBD1 (5 bases). Germline V gene lookup returns CDR1 LGHNA and CDR2 YSLEER. The CDR3 extends over 14 amino acids. V was shortened by 4 bases and J by 5 bases, with 14 bases between the two germline ends. The CDR3: CASSPTDKGYGYTF. Written as DNA, the CDR3 is TGCGCCAGCAGCCCTACGGACAAGGGATATGGCTACACCTTC.

The chain links TRBV6-5 to TRBJ2-2, with D maybe TRBD2 (6 bases). This CDR3 is 15 amino acids long. Germline V gene data show CDR1 as MNHEY and CDR2 as SVGAGI. Trimming took 1 base from V and 3 from J, leaving 9 bases between them. The CDR3 DNA sequence: TGTGCCAGCAGTTACTGGGGAGGAGACACCGGGGAGCTGTTTTTT. Amino acids: CASSYWGGDTGELFF.

With respect to this clone: The sample has other DNA sequences that encode this CDR3 too. The chain is built from TRBV29-1 and TRBJ2-3; D call uncertain. The V gene lost 1 base and the J gene lost 4 bases, with 6 bases spanning the gap. The CDR3 runs to 12 residues. CDR1 and CDR2 (germline): SQVTM, ANQGSEA. The CDR3 region has the DNA TGCAGCGTTGAAGGCGGTGCAGATACGCAGTATTTT. It codes for CSVEGGADTQYF.